This record covers a single T cell receptor beta chain. Original processing notes: It was from reference gene primer amplification that nucleated cell counts were estimated. TCRdb's table, derived via immunoSEQ multiplex PCR, lists solely in-frame clones and lacks some. That table gives V, J and clone size, and the DNA gave D and trimming. The repertoire holds approximately 150,000 clones, with just under 90% as singletons. The CDR3 contains 17 residues. V was shortened by 2 bases and J by 1 base, with 15 bases between the two germline ends. Germline assignment: CDR1 PRHDT and CDR2 FYEKMQ (reference sequence). The data belong to a study of blood T cell repertoires in COVID-19. Looking at the study overall: The origin of the acute and convalescent COVID-19 samples was the United States, Italy and Spain. T cells, B-cell-depleted T cells, or PBMCs supplied cDNA or gDNA.

This clonotype was sampled from a woman aged 50 to 60 with active or convalescent COVID-19. The chain uses TRBV13 and TRBJ2-1; the D gene is possibly TRBD2 (6 bases). The specimen was peripheral blood. CDR3 sequence: CASSLTGVAKSYNEQFF. CDR3 nucleotide sequence: TGTGCCAGCAGCTTAACGGGAGTCGCCAAATCCTACAATGAGCAGTTCTTC.